The 14 T cell receptor beta chains reported below all come from one sample, sequenced in a study of T cells in women clearing cervical HPV infection. Sequenced by immunoSEQ multiplex PCR; TCRdb stores in-frame clones only, minus some. Its table lists 31,000 or so clones. The sequenced sample was blood buffy coat. All receptors derive from a woman aged 18-69 years with a cervical HPV16 infection that either progressed to CIN3+ or cleared (not recorded which).

Notes on this clone: The read stops 3 residues short of the end of the CDR3; the missing end is completed from the germline J gene. J is TRBJ2-2 and V is TRBV2; 10 nucleotides align to TRBD2. This CDR3 is built from 15 residues. With 7 bases clipped from V and 6 bases from J, the junction kept 8 bases outside the gene matches. Germline CDR1 is SNHLY and CDR2 is FYNNEI. The CDR3 DNA, read in part, is TGTGCCAGCAACGGGGAGCGGGAGGGCGCCGGGGAG. Protein: CASNGEREGAGE. The full CDR3 sequence reads CASNGEREGAGELFF.

As concerns this clone: The read comes to an end 3 residues before the CDR3 does, leaving the germline J gene to fill in the end. The chain carries TRBV20-1 and TRBJ2-1; 8 bases line up with TRBD2. Germline-derived CDR1 and CDR2 are DFQATT and SNEGSKA (reference sequence). This CDR3 region has 18 residues. Trimming at V came to 4 bases and at J to 0 bases, leaving 14 bases not matched to a gene. The sequenced CDR3 bases are TGCAGTGCTACAAATTTAAAAGCGGGAGAGAGCTCCTACAATGAG. Its protein product is CSATNLKAGESSYNE. The full-length CDR3 reads as CSATNLKAGESSYNEQFF.

CDR3 bases read: TGTGCCAGCAGCCCCACTAGCGCGAACACCGGGGAG. It translates to CASSPTSANTGE. The full CDR3 reads CASSPTSANTGELFF. The chain uses TRBV7-3 and TRBJ2-2; 7 nucleotides align to TRBD2. The CDR3 end lies 3 residues beyond the end of the read and is filled in from the germline J gene. The CDR3 loop spans 15 amino acids. With V trimmed by 5 bases and J by 0 bases, 3 bases remained unmatched. Germline V gives CDR1 SGHTA, CDR2 FQGTGA.

A remark on this clone: The read finishes 3 residues shy of the CDR3 end, and the germline J gene is used to complete it. This chain connects TRBV19 to TRBJ2-1; 13 bases are shared with TRBD2. The germline gives CDR1 LNHDA, CDR2 SQIVND (reference sequence). V lost 4 bases and J lost 8; bases outside the gene matches: 11. The CDR3 runs 17 residues. The CDR3 reads CASSTYRTSGRGYEQFF. Partial CDR3 DNA: TGTGCCAGTAGTACCTACCGGACTAGCGGGAGAGGGTATGAG.

On this clone itself: The read falls 3 residues short of the CDR3 end, and the missing part is taken from the germline J gene. The chain links TRBV20-1 to TRBJ2-1; 9 nucleotides align to TRBD2. The germline gives CDR1 DFQATT, CDR2 SNEGSKA (reference sequence). The CDR3 totals 14 residues. Losses at the gene ends were 4 bases for V and 5 bases for J; bases not matched to a gene: 6. The CDR3 loop reads CSAKESGRHNEQFF. Incomplete CDR3 DNA: TGCAGTGCTAAAGAAAGCGGGAGGCACAATGAG.

A word on this clone: The read falls 3 residues short of the CDR3 end, and the missing part is taken from the germline J gene. J is TRBJ2-3 and V is TRBV20-1; a possible D gene is TRBD1 (6 bases). CDR3 length equals 15 residues. V lost 1 base and J 0 bases, leaving 11 bases between the germline ends. The germline CDR1 and CDR2 sequences are DFQATT and SNEGSKA (reference sequence). The sequenced part of the CDR3 DNA is TGCAGTGCTAGAGTTTCAGGGGACAGCACAGATACG. This translates into CSARVSGDSTDT. The CDR3 reads in full as CSARVSGDSTDTQYF.

A note on this clone: The read ends 3 residues shy of where the CDR3 ends; the end is completed using the germline J gene. This chain links TRBV7-2 with TRBJ1-5, with no clear D. CDR1 and CDR2 (germline): SGHTA, FQGNSA. The CDR3 length is 14 residues. Trimming took 1 base from V and 8 from J, leaving 12 bases between them. CDR3 bases read: TGTGCCAGCAGCTTAGAAGGCCGTAACAAGCCC. Its protein product is CASSLEGRNKP. The full CDR3 protein reads CASSLEGRNKPQHF.

Comments on this clone: The read is 3 residues too short to cover the CDR3 end, so that end is filled in from the germline J gene. The genes are TRBV20-1 and TRBJ2-7; tentative D call: TRBD2 (6 bases). Germline V gene data show CDR1 as DFQATT and CDR2 as SNEGSKA (reference sequence). The CDR3 runs to 16 residues. With 3 bases removed from V and 6 bases from J, the gap between germline ends came to 24 bases. The DNA read from the CDR3 is TGCAGTGCTAGCCCCCTGGTGAGGAGGGGAGCGAGCGAG. Amino acids: CSASPLVRRGASE. The CDR3 in full is CSASPLVRRGASEQYF.

The CDR3 DNA, read in part, is TGTGCCAGCTCACCCGACAACAACAACTATGGC. Translating gives CASSPDNNNYG. The CDR3 in its entirety is CASSPDNNNYGYTF. The V call is TRBV18, the J call TRBJ1-2, with D hard to call. The read halts 3 residues ahead of the CDR3 end, with the missing end drawn from the germline J gene. This CDR3 spans 14 amino acids. Deletions cut 3 bases from V and 2 bases from J, with 10 bases between. Germline V gene lookup returns CDR1 KGHSH and CDR2 LQKENI.

On this clone itself: The CDR3 goes on 3 residues after the read ends, and that part is filled in from the germline J gene. The J gene is TRBJ2-1, the V gene TRBV7-2, with D perhaps TRBD2 (6 bases). Trimming left V 5 bases short and J 8 bases short, with 13 bases between. The CDR3 spans 13 residues. CDR1 is SGHTA and CDR2 is FQGNSA in the germline V gene. The chain's CDR3 is CASSLQGGDEQFF. The CDR3 bases that were read are TGTGCCAGCAGCCTCCAGGGCGGGGATGAG.

With regard to this clone: The read finishes 3 residues shy of the CDR3 end, and the germline J gene is used to complete it. This chain uses TRBV2 with TRBJ1-2, with TRBD1 matching 8 bases. Germline CDR1 is SNHLY and CDR2 is FYNNEI. The CDR3 runs to 14 residues. CDR3 residues: CASSVGRGRGGYTF. The part of the CDR3 DNA that was read is TGTGCCAGCAGTGTAGGCAGGGGGCGAGGGGGC.

Note on this clone: The read gets to within 3 residues of the CDR3 end, and the germline J gene fills in the rest. The rearrangement links TRBV7-3 to TRBJ1-4; D is unresolved. Germline CDR1 SGHTA, CDR2 FQGTGA. The CDR3 is 13 residues long. The sequenced part of the CDR3 DNA is TGTGCCAGCAGCGAGACCCAGGAAGGGCCA. This gives the protein CASSETQEGP. The entire CDR3 reads CASSETQEGPLFF. The full variable domain, in which reference TRBV7-3 and TRBJ1-4 provide the parts outside the CDR3, is GAGVSQTPSNKVTEKGKYVELRCDPISGHTALYWYRQSLGQGPEFLIYFQGTGAADDSGLPNDRFFAVRPEGSVSTLKIQRTERGDSAVYLCASSETQEGPLFFGSGTQLSVL.

Notes on this clone: The read falls 3 residues short of the CDR3 end, and the missing part is taken from the germline J gene. The chain links TRBV30 to TRBJ1-2; D is perhaps TRBD1 (5 bases). The V gene's germline CDR1 is GTSNPN and CDR2 SVGIG (reference sequence). The CDR3 totals 14 residues. The CDR3 protein is CAWSESGGPYDYTF. Partial CDR3 DNA: TGTGCCTGGAGTGAAAGCGGGGGACCTTACGAC.

About this clone: The read falls 3 residues short of the CDR3 end, and the missing part is taken from the germline J gene. The rearrangement links TRBV11-3 to TRBJ2-1; 7 bases map to TRBD1. Germline V lookup: CDR1 SGHNT, CDR2 YENEEA. The CDR3 has 15 amino acids. Germline trimming cut 2 bases from V and 9 bases from J; bases unmatched to any gene: 10. CDR3 DNA (partial): TGTGCCAGCAGCTTACGGAGACAGGGCAGTAGTGAG. Its protein is CASSLRRQGSSE. The whole CDR3 sequence is CASSLRRQGSSEQFF.